Below, 30 T cell receptor beta chains from the same sample are listed, as sequenced in a study of T cell repertoires in cytomegalovirus infection. TCRdb re-derived calls from the reads in MiXCR, one entry per CDR3 protein. The table lists roughly 720,000 distinct CDR3 sequences, less than 40% of them singletons, with under 3.5% in the top ten. The sequenced sample was PBMCs. The receptors here all came from a human donor in good health (CMV status not recorded). Some clones in this sample may be carry-over from other donors' samples.

This clonotype was picked up a small number of times. V usage is TRBV12-3 or TRBV12-4 and J usage is TRBJ2-1; 7 positions match TRBD1. The CDR3 totals 16 residues. Unmatched junction bases numbered 7, after V lost 2 bases and J lost 3 bases. Here the CDR3 reads CASSLRGPGFYNEQFF. The CDR3 DNA is TGTGCCAGCAGTTTAAGGGGGCCAGGATTCTACAATGAGCAGTTCTTC.

This chain links TRBV7-6 with TRBJ2-5, with D perhaps matching TRBD1 (8 bases). CDR3 length: 14 residues. CDR1 SGHVS and CDR2 FNYEAQ come from the germline V gene. Trimming stripped 5 bases from V and 5 bases from J, with 15 bases between. CDR3 amino acids: CASSVNRGGETQYF. Written as DNA, the CDR3 is TGTGCCAGCAGCGTGAACAGGGGGGGGGAGACCCAGTACTTC.

The chain links TRBV23-1 to TRBJ2-4, with D possibly TRBD1 on 5 matching bases. TRBV23-1 is an open reading frame, and its role is uncertain. The CDR3 totals 14 residues. Trimming pared 5 bases from V and 3 bases from J, leaving 11 bases between. For the CDR3, the DNA is TGCGCCAGCAGTACCTTGACAGTCAAAAACATTCAGTACTTC. Translated, it gives CASSTLTVKNIQYF.

This clonotype showed up just a few times. This rearrangement joins TRBV28 to TRBJ2-1; 9 nucleotides agree with TRBD2. The V gene end was trimmed by 7 bases and the J gene end by 8 bases; junction bases not matched to a gene: 12. CDR1 and CDR2 from the germline V gene are MDHEN and SYDVKM. The CDR3 contains 15 residues. The chain's CDR3 is CASNPPAGGPHEQFF. The CDR3 DNA follows: TGTGCCAGCAACCCCCCGGCGGGAGGGCCACATGAGCAGTTCTTC.

The chain joins TRBV5-1 to TRBJ2-5; the D is unclear. The CDR3 runs to 14 residues. Trimming stripped 0 bases from V and 0 bases from J, with 6 bases between. Germline CDR1 is SGHRS and CDR2 is YFSETQ. The chain's CDR3 is CASSLGAHQETQYF. In nucleotides, the CDR3 is TGCGCCAGCAGCTTGGGGGCCCACCAAGAGACCCAGTACTTC.

This clonotype was seen repeatedly, ten times or more. The rearrangement links TRBV25-1 to TRBJ2-2; TRBD1 matches 7 bases. Germline CDR1 reads MGHDK; CDR2 reads SYGVNS. The junction had 10 bases not matched to a gene; V was cut back by 4 bases and J by 2 bases. The length of the CDR3 is 17 residues. The CDR3 loop is CASSGMTGIPNTGELFF. CDR3 DNA: TGTGCCAGCAGTGGCATGACAGGGATCCCTAACACCGGGGAGCTGTTTTTT.

DNA for the CDR3: TGTGCCAGCAGGGACGGTGGGACTGAAGCTTTCTTT. Protein: CASRDGGTEAFF. The chain links TRBV6-5 to TRBJ1-1; D gene uncertain. The V gene lost 6 bases and the J gene lost 5 bases, with 10 bases spanning the gap. The CDR3 runs to 12 residues. Germline V gene lookup returns CDR1 MNHEY and CDR2 SVGAGI.

This clonotype was counted ten times or more. The chain carries TRBV7-2 and TRBJ2-5; 7 positions match TRBD2. The CDR3 is 15 residues long. V gave up 3 bases and J gave up 6 bases; unmatched junction bases: 10. Looked up from germline, CDR1 is SGHTA and CDR2 is FQGNSA. CDR3 residues: CASSFSGGSSQTQYF. Written as DNA, the CDR3 is TGTGCCAGCAGCTTTTCGGGCGGGAGCTCGCAGACCCAGTACTTC.

This clonotype was detected many times. The V and J genes are TRBV7-9 and TRBJ1-1; D ambiguous. Trimming pared 5 bases from V and 11 bases from J, leaving 15 bases between. The germline V gene has CDR1 SEHNR and CDR2 FQNEAQ (reference sequence). CDR3 length: 12 residues. DNA for the CDR3: TGTGCCAGCAGCCCGGATCCTGAGAGGGCTTTCTTT. Translating it yields CASSPDPERAFF.

Details on this clonotype: This could be a read error, since a much larger clone is one nucleotide away. The chain recombines TRBV28 with TRBJ2-7; 7 bases are shared with TRBD1. Germline loops: CDR1 MDHEN, CDR2 SYDVKM. CDR3 length: 15 residues. CDR3 nucleotide sequence: TGTCCCAGCAGTTTCAGGGACAGACCTACGGTGGGGCAGTACTTC. It translates to CPSSFRDRPTVGQYF.

As for this clonotype: One end of the junction varies from germline; a read error may be responsible. The chain links TRBV11-2 to TRBJ2-3, with 9 positions matching TRBD2. This CDR3 comprises 18 residues. The germline CDR1 and CDR2 sequences are SGHAT and FQNNGV. The CDR3 DNA reads as TGTGCCAGCAGCTTAGATCAGGGACTTAGCGGGAGCACCGATACGCAGTATTTT. Protein product: CASSLDQGLSGSTDTQYF.

This clonotype appeared a few times. The genes are TRBV20-1 and TRBJ1-1, with D maybe TRBD1 (6 bases). CDR1 is DFQATT and CDR2 is SNEGSKA in the germline V gene (reference sequence). Trimming cost V 3 bases and J 3 bases, with 14 bases left between them. The CDR3 is 14 amino acids. The CDR3 region is CSASPGGRDTEAFF. As DNA, the CDR3 is TGCAGTGCTAGTCCCGGGGGCAGGGACACTGAAGCTTTCTTT.

The sample holds a few counts of this clonotype. The chain is built from TRBV7-6 and TRBJ1-2, with D maybe TRBD1 (5 bases). Deletions cut 5 bases from V and 0 bases from J, with 13 bases between. The CDR3 spans 15 residues. The germline gives CDR1 SGHVS, CDR2 FNYEAQ. The CDR3 is CASSAPGRTNYGYTF. Here the CDR3 DNA reads TGTGCCAGCAGCGCCCCGGGACGGACTAACTATGGCTACACCTTC. Full variable domain (remainder filled in from reference TRBV7-6 and TRBJ1-2): GAGVSQSPRYKVTKRGQDVALRCDPISGHVSLYWYRQALGQGPEFLTYFNYEAQQDKSGLPNDRFSAERPEGSISTLTIQRTEQRDSAMYRCASSAPGRTNYGYTFGSGTRLTVV.

The table lists this clonotype with a few counts. The V gene is TRBV12-3 or TRBV12-4, the J gene TRBJ2-5; 10 nucleotides line up with TRBD2. This CDR3 is 17 amino acids long. The V and J ends lost 4 bases and 2 bases, in that order; junction bases with no gene match: 10. The CDR3, as DNA: TGTGCCAGCAGTTCCCCTGGACTAGCGGTGAATCAAGAGACCCAGTACTTC. Translation: CASSSPGLAVNQETQYF.

The CDR3 spells CASSIGGGYNEQFF. The DNA for the CDR3 is TGTGCCAGTAGTATAGGAGGCGGGTACAATGAGCAGTTCTTC. This chain joins TRBV19 and TRBJ2-1; D might be TRBD2 (5 bases). Trimming removed 1 base at V and 4 bases at J, with 8 bases between. The CDR3 length is 14 residues. The germline gives CDR1 LNHDA, CDR2 SQIVND (reference sequence).

V gene TRBV7-6 combines with J gene TRBJ1-1, with D maybe TRBD1 (6 bases). Germline loops: CDR1 SGHVS, CDR2 FNYEAQ. The CDR3 consists of 14 residues. With 3 bases removed from V and 2 bases from J, the gap between germline ends came to 10 bases. The CDR3 loop reads CASSFKGENTEAFF. DNA of the CDR3: TGTGCCAGCAGCTTTAAGGGGGAAAACACTGAAGCTTTCTTT.

This clonotype appeared many times. The chain is built from TRBV7-2 and TRBJ2-5, with D unclear. Germline CDR1 and CDR2: SGHTA and FQGNSA. Trimming left V 5 bases short and J 4 bases short, with 14 bases between. This CDR3 has 14 residues. CDR3 amino acids: CASSPRPGLETQYF. The CDR3 coding sequence is TGTGCCAGCAGCCCACGGCCGGGTTTAGAGACCCAGTACTTC.

This clonotype was recorded at least ten times. V gene TRBV7-8 combines with J gene TRBJ2-1; 7 nucleotides agree with TRBD1. Germline assignment: CDR1 SGHVS and CDR2 FQNEAQ. V was pared by 5 bases and J by 6 bases, with 13 bases of the junction left unmatched. This CDR3 has 16 amino acids. CDR3 nucleotide sequence: TGTGCCAGCAGCCTTAACAGGGGCCCCCAAGCCAATGAGCAGTTCTTC. It codes for CASSLNRGPQANEQFF.

As concerns this clonotype: One end of the junction does not line up with germline, which may come from a read error. The chain carries TRBV20-1 and TRBJ2-7; the D gene is possibly TRBD1 (6 bases). This CDR3 contains 14 residues. Germline V gene lookup returns CDR1 DFQATT and CDR2 SNEGSKA (reference sequence). The CDR3 region has the DNA TGCAGTGCTAGAGAGGCAGGGACATCCTACAAGCAGTACTTC. This sequence encodes CSAREAGTSYKQYF.

This sequence joins TRBV7-6 and TRBJ2-3; D possibly corresponds to TRBD2 (6 bases). The V and J ends lost 5 bases and 5 bases respectively, with 14 bases between them. CDR3 length: 14 residues. Germline V gene sequence: CDR1 SGHVS, CDR2 FNYEAQ. As DNA, the CDR3 is TGTGCCAGCAGCCGTAAGGAGGGGAAAGATACGCAGTATTTT. Translated: CASSRKEGKDTQYF.

The genes are TRBV6-6 and TRBJ1-5; D remains ambiguous. Germline V gives CDR1 MNHNY, CDR2 SVGAGI (reference sequence). This CDR3 has 12 residues. The V end was cut by 0 bases, the J end by 5 bases, with 2 bases between. CDR3 DNA: TGTGCCAGCAGTTACTCTTATCAGCCCCAGCATTTT. Protein product: CASSYSYQPQHF.

Concerning this clonotype: The junction departs from germline at one end; a sequencing error may be responsible. The chain employs TRBV19 and TRBJ1-2; D call uncertain. The CDR3 is 13 residues long. Per germline, CDR1 LNHDA and CDR2 SQIVND (reference sequence). CDR3 region: CASSISGSYGYPF. DNA of the CDR3: TGTGCCAGTAGTATATCAGGATCGTACGGCTACCCCTTC.

This clonotype was found once. The V call is TRBV19, the J call TRBJ2-7, with D perhaps being TRBD1 or TRBD2 (6 bases each). CDR3 size: 15 residues. Germline values: CDR1 LNHDA, CDR2 SQIVND (reference sequence). Trimming removed 3 bases at V and 2 bases at J, with 14 bases between. CDR3: CASSIGGRKTYEQYF. The DNA of the CDR3 is TGTGCCAGTAGTATTGGGGGGCGCAAAACCTACGAGCAGTACTTC.

This clonotype was observed a few times. The CDR3 spells CASSQLPQRGLNTGELFF. The CDR3 DNA follows: TGTGCCAGCAGCCAACTACCCCAGCGGGGACTAAACACCGGGGAGCTGTTTTTT. The chain couples TRBV3-1 to TRBJ2-2; 7 nucleotides line up with TRBD2. Germline V lookup: CDR1 LGHDT, CDR2 YNNKEL (reference sequence). V dropped 2 bases and J dropped 2; count of bases not matched to a gene: 11. The CDR3 totals 18 residues.

J is TRBJ1-2 and V is TRBV19; D is possibly TRBD1 (6 bases). Trimming removed 6 bases at V and 4 bases at J, with 15 bases between. Per the germline V gene, CDR1 is LNHDA and CDR2 is SQIVND (reference sequence). CDR3 size: 14 residues. CDR3 in DNA: TGTGCCAGTAGAGTCGGCGGGGGCATCTATGGCTACACCTTC. As protein: CASRVGGGIYGYTF.

V gene TRBV7-2 combines with J gene TRBJ2-3; either TRBD1 or TRBD2 may fit D (5 bases each). The CDR3 totals 16 residues. Germline CDR1 reads SGHTA; CDR2 reads FQGNSA. Trimming took 4 bases from V and 6 from J, leaving 20 bases between them. In DNA, the CDR3 is TGTGCCAGCAGCTACCCGGGTCGTTCGGGACGGGATACGCAGTATTTT. Protein sequence: CASSYPGRSGRDTQYF.

This clonotype was recorded a few times. The CDR3 sequence: CSARTRTSGSIRKNEQFF. The DNA of the CDR3 is TGCAGTGCTAGAACTCGGACTAGCGGGAGTATTAGGAAGAATGAGCAGTTCTTC. The rearrangement links TRBV20-1 to TRBJ2-1; 13 bases fit TRBD2. CDR1 is DFQATT, CDR2 SNEGSKA, per germline (reference sequence). This CDR3 region has 18 residues. The V gene end was trimmed by 2 bases and the J gene end by 7 bases; junction bases not matched to a gene: 14.

This clonotype came up many times. This chain uses TRBV7-6 with TRBJ2-2, with 8 bases aligning to TRBD1. V shed 6 bases, J shed 5 bases, and the junction held 8 bases outside the gene matches. Germline lookup yields CDR1 SGHVS and CDR2 FNYEAQ. The CDR3 covers 15 residues. DNA of the CDR3: TGTGCCAGCAGAGACCGGACAGGGCTGACCGGGGAGCTGTTTTTT. Translated: CASRDRTGLTGELFF.

This clonotype showed up many times. The V gene is TRBV7-2, the J gene TRBJ2-1; D gene ambiguous. Germline V gene sequence: CDR1 SGHTA, CDR2 FQGNSA. V lost 0 bases and J lost 0, with 12 bases in between. The CDR3 totals 17 residues. CDR3 sequence reads: CASSLAGFLSSYNEQFF. The DNA for the CDR3 is TGTGCCAGCAGCTTAGCGGGGTTTTTAAGCTCCTACAATGAGCAGTTCTTC. Filled out from reference TRBV7-2 and TRBJ2-1, the complete variable domain reads GAGVSQSPSNKVTEKGKDVELRCDPISGHTALYWYRQSLGQGLEFLIYFQGNSAPDKSGLPSDRFSAERTGGSVSTLTIQRTQQEDSAVYLCASSLAGFLSSYNEQFFGPGTRLTVL.

On this clonotype itself: A read error may explain this, as a much larger clone is one base away. This sequence joins TRBV28 and TRBJ2-1; 14 bases map to TRBD2. The germline V gene encodes CDR1 MDHEN and CDR2 SYDVKM. CDR3 length: 14 amino acids. V gave up 7 bases and J gave up 8 bases; unmatched junction bases: 4. As DNA, the CDR3 is TGTGCCAGCACCGGGACTAGCGGGAGTGATGAGCAGTTCTTC. This sequence encodes CASTGTSGSDEQFF.